The clone carrying this T cell receptor beta chain is termed medium-sized. The antigen remains undetermined. Germline V CDR1 and CDR2: MNHEY, SMNVEV (reference sequence). V was trimmed by 5 bases and J by 1 base, leaving 21 bases between them. CDR3 length: 17 residues. The data belong to a study of metastatic and nonmetastatic thyroid tumors. Study-level findings and limits: Compared with benign nodules, malignant thyroid tumors were reported to have significantly higher TCR beta diversity in both blood and tumor.

Methods used by the authors: It was from CDR3 differences across clinicopathological groups that a distant-metastasis classifier for papillary thyroid cancer was built. TCRdb redid the clone calls on the PCR reads using MiXCR. The V and J calls follow TCRdb's processing rather than the paper's. In the table there are over 6,500 clones, roughly 3% of which are singletons. All patients were treatment-naive before thyroid surgery. Sequencing was carried out using tumor tissue. This receptor was obtained from a female donor with papillary thyroid cancer or a benign thyroid nodule (not recorded which). Some clones in this sample may be carry-over from other donors' samples. The chain joins TRBV27 to TRBJ2-7; D might be TRBD1 (6 bases). The CDR3: CASSLRFGTGWSYEQYF. The CDR3 region has the DNA TGTGCCAGCAGTCTACGTTTTGGCACAGGGTGGTCCTACGAGCAGTACTTC.